Below are 14 T cell receptor beta chains sequenced from a single sample in a study of lymphopenia after photon versus proton radiotherapy. Some clones are missing from TCRdb's copy, which holds only in-frame ones; the method was immunoSEQ multiplex PCR. The table shows roughly 45,000 clones, with 65% to 90% occurring only once. The material was peripheral blood, obtained from a patient treated with photon-based radiotherapy. Source of these receptors: a man aged 40-55 years with gastric cancer.

J is TRBJ2-5 and V is TRBV19, with TRBD2 matching 10 bases. The CDR3 spans 15 residues. Germline loops: CDR1 LNHDA, CDR2 SQIVND (reference sequence). Germline trimming cut 8 bases from V and 1 base from J; bases unmatched to any gene: 7. The CDR3 spells CASAGSGGFQETQYF. The CDR3 region has the DNA TGTGCCAGTGCAGGTAGCGGGGGGTTCCAAGAGACCCAGTACTTC.

This clone was seen once. The chain couples TRBV5-4 to TRBJ1-3; D gene uncertain. V was shortened by 0 bases and J by 2 bases, with 3 bases between the two germline ends. The CDR3 loop spans 13 amino acids. The germline CDR1 and CDR2 sequences are SGHNT and YYREEE (reference sequence). In DNA form, the CDR3 reads TGTGCCAGCAGCTTGGGCGCTGGAAACACCATATATTTT. Its protein product is CASSLGAGNTIYF. Full variable domain (outside the CDR3, taken from reference TRBV5-4 and TRBJ1-3): ETGVTQSPTHLIKTRGQQVTLRCSSQSGHNTVSWYQQALGQGPQFIFQYYREEENGRGNFPPRFSGLQFPNYSSELNVNALELDDSALYLCASSLGAGNTIYFGEGSWLTVV.

The CDR3: CASSPGQGTNYGYTF. The DNA of the CDR3 is TGTGCCAGCAGCCCAGGACAGGGGACTAACTATGGCTACACCTTC. The chain uses TRBV5-4 and TRBJ1-2; 9 bases line up with TRBD1. Trimming removed 4 bases from V and 0 bases from J; junction bases left unmatched: 4. Germline-derived CDR1 and CDR2 are SGHNT and YYREEE (reference sequence). This CDR3 is built from 15 residues.

This chain joins TRBV13 and TRBJ2-7; D is perhaps TRBD2 (5 bases). Germline CDR1 is PRHDT and CDR2 is FYEKMQ (reference sequence). V was cut by 6 bases and J by 4 bases, with 10 bases left in between. The CDR3 covers 12 residues. The chain's CDR3 is CASRGRRYEQYF. CDR3 DNA: TGTGCCAGCAGGGGTAGGAGGTACGAGCAGTACTTC. Full variable domain (missing parts from reference TRBV13 and TRBJ2-7): AAGVIQSPRHLIKEKRETATLKCYPIPRHDTVYWYQQGPGQDPQFLISFYEKMQSDKGSIPDRFSAQQFSDYHSELNMSSLELGDSALYFCASRGRRYEQYFGPGTRLTVT.

The V and J genes are TRBV30 and TRBJ2-3; no clear D. CDR3 length: 13 amino acids. From germline, CDR1 is GTSNPN and CDR2 SVGIG (reference sequence). Trimming took off 3 bases at V and 6 bases at J, with 13 bases between the two ends. Written as DNA, the CDR3 is TGTGCCTGGAGGGGTGGGCCCCAGGATACGCAGTATTTT. It is translated as CAWRGGPQDTQYF.

This clone was seen just once. The chain recombines TRBV6-1 with TRBJ1-4; no reliable D call. The CDR3 runs to 13 residues. Per germline, CDR1 MNHNS and CDR2 SASEGT. The V and J ends lost 6 bases and 8 bases respectively, with 13 bases between them. DNA of the CDR3: TGTGCCAGCAGCCTCAATGCGAAGGAAAAACTGTTTTTT. The encoded protein is CASSLNAKEKLFF.

This clone was seen only a few times. The chain employs TRBV11-2 and TRBJ1-1; D is perhaps TRBD1 (6 bases). Germline V gene lookup returns CDR1 SGHAT and CDR2 FQNNGV. The CDR3 contains 14 residues. The V end lost 2 bases, the J end lost 8 bases, and 15 bases lay between the germline ends. The CDR3, as DNA: TGTGCCAGCAGCTTATCTTTCAGGGGCCGGGAAGCTTTCTTT. This gives the protein CASSLSFRGREAFF.

The rearrangement uses TRBV5-6 and TRBJ1-4; D gene unclear. V was shortened by 2 bases and J by 4 bases, with 12 bases between the two germline ends. The CDR3 covers 15 residues. Per germline, CDR1 SGHDT and CDR2 YYEEEE. The CDR3 DNA reads TGTGCCAGCAGCTTCCGGGTCTTCGGTAATGAAAAACTGTTTTTT. It codes for CASSFRVFGNEKLFF.

J is TRBJ1-2 and V is TRBV19; no clear D. CDR3 size: 15 residues. Germline V gene sequence: CDR1 LNHDA, CDR2 SQIVND (reference sequence). The V end lost 5 bases, the J end lost 7 bases, and 20 bases lay between the germline ends. The CDR3 reads CASSFRTVFEGGYTF. Here the CDR3 DNA reads TGTGCCAGTAGTTTCCGGACGGTGTTTGAAGGTGGCTACACCTTC.

The chain recombines TRBV30 with TRBJ2-1, with D perhaps given as TRBD1 or TRBD2 (5 bases each). Germline V CDR1 and CDR2: GTSNPN, SVGIG (reference sequence). The CDR3 contains 13 residues. With 4 bases removed from V and 9 bases from J, the gap between germline ends came to 16 bases. The CDR3 reads CAWIWAPRGEQFF. The CDR3 coding sequence is TGTGCCTGGATTTGGGCCCCGAGGGGTGAGCAGTTCTTC.

The genes are TRBV15 and TRBJ1-6; perhaps TRBD1 as D (5 bases). Trimming removed 0 bases at V and 5 bases at J, with 14 bases between. CDR1 is LNHNV, CDR2 YYDKDF, per germline (reference sequence). This CDR3 has 17 residues. The CDR3 here is CATSRDFGAGNNSPLHF. The CDR3 nucleotides are TGTGCCACCAGCAGAGATTTTGGGGCGGGGAATAATTCACCCCTCCACTTT.

The V call is TRBV5-8, the J call TRBJ2-7; perhaps TRBD1 as D (6 bases). The CDR3 contains 15 residues. The germline CDR1 and CDR2 sequences are SGHTS and YDEGEE. V was cut by 4 bases and J by 1 base, with 15 bases left in between. CDR3 protein: CASSKTGHPSYEQYF. The CDR3 nucleotides are TGTGCCAGCAGCAAGACGGGACACCCTTCCTACGAGCAGTACTTC.

This chain joins TRBV27 and TRBJ2-2, with 9 nucleotides matching TRBD1. The V gene's germline CDR1 is MNHEY and CDR2 SMNVEV (reference sequence). This CDR3 contains 14 residues. The J segment lost 7 bases and the V segment lost 7 bases, leaving 7 bases of the junction unmatched. CDR3 sequence: CASNTGGLIGELFF. The CDR3 DNA reads as TGTGCCAGCAATACAGGGGGCCTTATCGGGGAGCTGTTTTTT.

The V and J genes are TRBV29-1 and TRBJ2-1, with a tentative D call TRBD1 (5 bases). The CDR3 loop spans 14 amino acids. V was cut by 7 bases and J by 4 bases, with 17 bases left in between. The germline V gene encodes CDR1 SQVTM and CDR2 ANQGSEA. The CDR3 DNA reads as TGCAGCGCTCGGTCGGCAGGGCGGTACAATGAGCAGTTCTTC. It encodes CSARSAGRYNEQFF.